This T cell receptor (beta chain) was sequenced in a study of blood T cell repertoires in COVID-19. Study background: There were acute and convalescent COVID-19 samples, and they came from the United States, Italy and Spain. T cells, B-cell-depleted T cells, or PBMCs supplied cDNA or gDNA.

The CDR3 extends over 17 amino acids. The germline V gene has CDR1 MNHEY and CDR2 SMNVEV (reference sequence). V was trimmed by 1 base and J by 5 bases, leaving 17 bases between them. In the original processing: Estimation of nucleated cell counts relied on the amplification of reference gene primers. Produced via immunoSEQ multiplex PCR; TCRdb's table is partial and in-frame only. The DNA gave D and trimming, while V, J and clone size come from that table. The sample yields about 200,000 clones, about 88% seen once. This sequence originates from a woman aged 80 or over with acute or convalescent COVID-19. The chain recombines TRBV27 with TRBJ1-4; tentative D call: TRBD1 (6 bases). The sample comprised peripheral blood. CDR3 sequence (DNA): TGTGCCAGCAGTTTATTAGGGGCCGGGACAAGCAATGAAAAACTGTTTTTT. Its protein product is CASSLLGAGTSNEKLFF.